Below are 26 T cell receptor beta chains sequenced from a single sample in a study of T cell responses to AZD1222 COVID-19 vaccine. Method: immunoSEQ multiplex PCR; TCRdb's copy keeps in-frame clones and lacks some. The sample holds 140,000 or so clones, around 84% seen once. Material: peripheral blood, obtained 28 days after the second AZD1222 dose. Receptors originate from an adult who received the AZD1222 COVID-19 vaccine.

The V gene is TRBV4-1, the J gene TRBJ1-6, with a weak D call TRBD1 (5 bases). Looked up from germline, CDR1 is MGHRA and CDR2 is YSYEKL. Between the trimmed V and J ends, which lost 0 bases and 7 bases, there was a span of 10 bases. The length of the CDR3 is 15 residues. CDR3 nucleotide sequence: TGCGCCAGCAGCCAAGATGGGGCCCAAAATTCACCCCTCCACTTT. It specifies CASSQDGAQNSPLHF.

In this sample, this clone turned up a few times. The CDR3 loop reads CASSSDWASGNTIYF. CDR3 sequence (DNA): TGTGCCAGCAGTTCAGATTGGGCATCGGGAAACACCATATATTTT. The V gene is TRBV28, the J gene TRBJ1-3, with D hard to call. V dropped 4 bases and J dropped 4 bases, with 14 bases sitting between them. Germline V lookup: CDR1 MDHEN, CDR2 SYDVKM. This CDR3 comprises 15 residues.

The chain uses TRBV30 and TRBJ1-3, with unresolved D. This CDR3 is 14 amino acids long. V lost 0 bases and J 2 bases, leaving 8 bases between the germline ends. Looked up from germline, CDR1 is GTSNPN and CDR2 is SVGIG (reference sequence). DNA for the CDR3: TGTGCCTGGAGTGTACGGGGAGCTGGAAACACCATATATTTT. Protein: CAWSVRGAGNTIYF.

The chain has TRBV5-6 and TRBJ2-3; D is uncertain. CDR1 is SGHDT and CDR2 is YYEEEE in the germline V gene. This CDR3 is 13 amino acids long. V gave up 10 bases and J gave up 2 bases, with 14 bases separating them. Here the CDR3 DNA reads TGTGCCGGCAACCGGCTGTCCACAGATACGCAGTATTTT. It yields the protein CAGNRLSTDTQYF. The variable domain in full, completed from reference TRBV5-6 and TRBJ2-3, reads DAGVTQSPTHLIKTRGQQVTLRCSPKSGHDTVSWYQQALGQGPQFIFQYYEEEERQRGNFPDRFSGHQFPNYSSELNVNALLLGDSALYLCAGNRLSTDTQYFGPGTRLTVL.

This chain uses TRBV7-9 with TRBJ2-3; TRBD2 matches 12 bases. The V segment lost 5 bases and the J segment 5 bases; nucleotides outside the gene matches: 8. The CDR3 is 16 residues long. Germline CDR1 reads SEHNR; CDR2 reads FQNEAQ (reference sequence). CDR3 nucleotide sequence: TGTGCCAGCAGCCCCGGGACTAGCGGGTGGGTAGATACGCAGTATTTT. This encodes CASSPGTSGWVDTQYF.

The chain employs TRBV5-1 and TRBJ2-4; D not resolved. The CDR3 has 16 residues. With 4 bases removed from V and 0 bases from J, the gap between germline ends came to 14 bases. Germline CDR1 and CDR2: SGHRS and YFSETQ. The CDR3 DNA sequence: TGCGCCAGCAGCCTTAAGAGTGGCCCAGCCAAAAACATTCAGTACTTC. Its protein is CASSLKSGPAKNIQYF.

The chain combines TRBV9 with TRBJ2-7; the match to TRBD2 covers 11 bases. CDR1 SGDLS and CDR2 YYNGEE come from the germline V gene. Trimming removed 4 bases from V and 7 bases from J; junction bases left unmatched: 4. The CDR3 runs to 13 residues. CDR3 amino acids: CASSLLAGAEQYF. The CDR3 coding sequence is TGTGCCAGCAGCTTACTAGCGGGGGCGGAGCAGTACTTC.

The chain uses TRBV5-1 and TRBJ2-7; possible D gene TRBD1, 5 bases. CDR3 size: 13 residues. Deletions cut 0 bases from V and 4 bases from J, with 8 bases between. Germline CDR1 is SGHRS and CDR2 is YFSETQ. The CDR3 here is CASSLGQLYEQYF. CDR3 sequence (DNA): TGCGCCAGCAGCTTGGGACAGCTATACGAGCAGTACTTC. The full variable domain, with the rest looked up from reference TRBV5-1 and TRBJ2-7, is KAGVTQTPRYLIKTRGQQVTLSCSPISGHRSVSWYQQTPGQGLQFLFEYFSETQRNKGNFPGRFSGRQFSNSRSEMNVSTLELGDSALYLCASSLGQLYEQYFGPGTRLTVT.

V is TRBV10-1 and J is TRBJ2-1, with 7 nucleotides matching TRBD2. V lost 5 bases, J lost 4 bases, and 8 bases stayed unmatched. The germline CDR1 and CDR2 sequences are WNHNN and SYGVQD (reference sequence). This CDR3 region has 15 residues. The DNA of the CDR3 is TGCGCCAGCAGTCCATCCCGACTAGCATACAATGAGCAGTTCTTC. Its protein product is CASSPSRLAYNEQFF.

There are a few counts of this clone. The chain links TRBV5-4 to TRBJ1-2; 9 bases agree with TRBD1. Germline V CDR1 and CDR2: SGHNT, YYREEE (reference sequence). The CDR3 totals 16 residues. V trimming: 0 bases; J trimming: 4 bases; junction bases outside the gene matches: 7. CDR3 region: CASSLAEQGATYGYTF. The CDR3 region has the DNA TGTGCCAGCAGCTTGGCGGAACAGGGGGCCACCTATGGCTACACCTTC. Full variable domain (rest looked up from reference TRBV5-4 and TRBJ1-2): ETGVTQSPTHLIKTRGQQVTLRCSSQSGHNTVSWYQQALGQGPQFIFQYYREEENGRGNFPPRFSGLQFPNYSSELNVNALELDDSALYLCASSLAEQGATYGYTFGSGTRLTVV.

The chain combines TRBV29-1 with TRBJ2-7, with 10 nucleotides matching TRBD2. Trimming at V came to 6 bases and at J to 5 bases, leaving 13 bases not matched to a gene. CDR1 is SQVTM, CDR2 ANQGSEA, per germline. CDR3 length: 15 amino acids. The chain's CDR3 is CSVVIIATSGNEQYF. As DNA, the CDR3 is TGCAGCGTCGTGATCATTGCCACTAGCGGGAACGAGCAGTACTTC.

The chain recombines TRBV19 with TRBJ1-6; no definite D call. The germline CDR1 and CDR2 sequences are LNHDA and SQIVND (reference sequence). This CDR3 is built from 14 residues. Trimming removed 2 bases from V and 7 bases from J, with 9 bases in between. The CDR3 protein is CASSINGLNSPLHF. CDR3 coding DNA: TGTGCCAGTAGTATAAACGGGTTAAATTCACCCCTCCACTTT.

This chain connects TRBV5-1 to TRBJ1-2; D perhaps matches TRBD1 (5 bases). V was pared by 0 bases and J by 3 bases, with 12 bases between. Per germline, CDR1 SGHRS and CDR2 YFSETQ. The CDR3 sequence is 15 residues long. CDR3 in amino acids: CASSLEGSGDYGYTF. As DNA, the CDR3 is TGCGCCAGCAGCTTGGAGGGGTCGGGTGACTATGGCTACACCTTC.

V and J are TRBV5-1 and TRBJ2-1; TRBD2 is a possible D gene (5 bases). Germline V lookup: CDR1 SGHRS, CDR2 YFSETQ. Between the trimmed V and J ends, which lost 6 bases and 4 bases, there was a span of 14 bases. The CDR3 totals 14 residues. CDR3 residues: CASNPGGNYNEQFF. The DNA of the CDR3 is TGCGCCAGCAACCCCGGAGGAAATTACAATGAGCAGTTCTTC.

V and J are TRBV6-5 and TRBJ1-1; D is perhaps TRBD1 (5 bases). V shed 6 bases and J shed 2 bases, with 10 bases lying between them. The CDR3 runs to 13 residues. Germline lookup yields CDR1 MNHEY and CDR2 SVGAGI. The CDR3 DNA follows: TGTGCCAGCAGACAGACAGCCAACACTGAAGCTTTCTTT. Translation gives CASRQTANTEAFF.

This clone came up once. V and J are TRBV6-6 and TRBJ1-2; D ambiguous. V dropped 4 bases and J dropped 8 bases, with 8 bases sitting between them. CDR1 MNHNY and CDR2 SVGAGI come from the germline V gene (reference sequence). This CDR3 is 11 amino acids long. CDR3 loop: CASSSTWGYTF. CDR3 sequence (DNA): TGTGCCAGCAGTTCAACTTGGGGCTACACCTTC.

The gene calls are TRBV19 and TRBJ1-4, with D possibly TRBD1 on 5 matching bases. The germline gives CDR1 LNHDA, CDR2 SQIVND (reference sequence). V was clipped by 4 bases and J by 3 bases, with 12 bases between them. The CDR3 contains 15 residues. The CDR3 sequence: CASSRSTVPNEKLFF. Here the CDR3 DNA reads TGTGCCAGTAGTAGATCGACAGTACCTAATGAAAAACTGTTTTTT.

The CDR3 sequence is CASSSKRTGPYGYTF. The CDR3 bases are TGTGCCAGCAGCTCAAAACGGACAGGCCCCTATGGCTACACCTTC. This chain uses TRBV11-2 with TRBJ1-2; 7 positions match TRBD1. The CDR3 consists of 15 residues. Germline assignment: CDR1 SGHAT and CDR2 FQNNGV. Germline trimming cut 4 bases from V and 4 bases from J; bases unmatched to any gene: 9.

The chain carries TRBV10-2 and TRBJ1-2; possible D gene TRBD1, 5 bases. The germline gives CDR1 WSHSY, CDR2 SAAADI. Trimming removed 6 bases from V and 4 bases from J, with 9 bases in between. The CDR3 covers 12 residues. The CDR3 DNA sequence: TGCGCCAGCAGCGGGACTCTCTATGGCTACACCTTC. Translating gives CASSGTLYGYTF.

The V and J genes are TRBV15 and TRBJ2-3, with D possibly being TRBD2 (5 bases). The germline gives CDR1 LNHNV, CDR2 YYDKDF (reference sequence). Trimming removed 4 bases at V and 6 bases at J, with 5 bases between. The CDR3 has 11 amino acids. DNA of the CDR3: TGTGCCACCAGCATAGCGGATACGCAGTATTTT. Protein sequence: CATSIADTQYF.

Comments on this clone: This CDR3 is also generated by other DNA sequences in the sample. This chain links TRBV7-2 with TRBJ2-3, with 9 bases lining up with TRBD2. CDR3 length: 15 residues. J lost 3 bases, V lost 5 bases, and 6 bases had no gene match. The germline gives CDR1 SGHTA, CDR2 FQGNSA. DNA for the CDR3: TGTGCCAGCAGCCGCGGGGGGGCCTTGACAGATACGCAGTATTTT. Translating gives CASSRGGALTDTQYF.

J is TRBJ1-2 and V is TRBV29-1; tentatively, D is TRBD1 (6 bases). The V gene's germline CDR1 is SQVTM and CDR2 ANQGSEA. This CDR3 has 13 residues. Trimming took 7 bases from V and 4 from J, leaving 16 bases between them. CDR3 sequence (DNA): TGCAGCGCGATGGGACATCCGTTCTATGGCTACACCTTC. Translating gives CSAMGHPFYGYTF.

The chain has TRBV5-1 and TRBJ1-5, with TRBD1 matching over 9 bases. Germline V lookup: CDR1 SGHRS, CDR2 YFSETQ. The V gene end was trimmed by 4 bases and the J gene end by 7 bases; junction bases not matched to a gene: 6. The CDR3 sequence is 14 residues long. The CDR3 coding sequence is TGCGCCAGCAGCACCACAGGGGGCAGCCAGCCCCAGCATTTT. Translated: CASSTTGGSQPQHF.

This clone was detected only a few times. J is TRBJ2-1 and V is TRBV12-3 or TRBV12-4; D might be TRBD2 (5 bases). Trimming cost V 7 bases and J 7 bases, with 8 bases left between them. This CDR3 is 11 amino acids long. Here the CDR3 DNA reads TGTGCCAGCAAGGAGCGGAATGAGCAGTTCTTC. Encoded protein: CASKERNEQFF.

CDR3 sequence: CASSGFGLALRSGELFF. CDR3 coding DNA: TGTGCCAGCAGCGGATTTGGACTAGCATTACGTTCCGGGGAGCTGTTTTTT. The genes are TRBV9 and TRBJ2-2, with TRBD2 identical over 8 bases. Germline V gene sequence: CDR1 SGDLS, CDR2 YYNGEE. V gave up 3 bases and J gave up 6 bases; unmatched junction bases: 13. CDR3 length equals 17 residues.

This chain joins TRBV10-3 and TRBJ2-2, with TRBD2 matching 8 bases. The CDR3 is made up of 16 amino acids. J lost 2 bases, V lost 3 bases, and 5 bases had no gene match. Germline V gives CDR1 ENHRY, CDR2 SYGVKD. CDR3 sequence reads: CAISDPGGLNTGELFF. DNA of the CDR3: TGTGCCATCAGTGATCCGGGGGGGTTAAACACCGGGGAGCTGTTTTTT.